This paragraph covers one TCR beta chain sequence. TCRdb analysed the 5' RACE reads with MiXCR anew, one entry per CDR3 protein. The sample lists approximately 150,000 distinct CDR3 sequences, over 15% occurring once. This specimen belongs to a study of T-cell memory formation after mild COVID-19. The germline V gene has CDR1 ENHRY and CDR2 SYGVKD. This CDR3 comprises 14 residues. Trimming cost V 3 bases and J 6 bases, with 15 bases left between them. This TCR came from an adult woman who had mild COVID-19 (a few samples of this study predate the infection). Cell type and time point are not known. The sequencing input was PBMCs or a T cell subset sorted from them (not recorded which). This chain connects TRBV10-3 to TRBJ2-7; D possibly corresponds to TRBD2 (6 bases). CDR3 residues: CAISDARGGGEQYF. The DNA for the CDR3 is TGTGCCATCAGTGACGCTCGGGGAGGAGGCGAGCAGTACTTC.